The 20 T cell receptor beta chains reported below all come from one sample, sequenced in a study of a mutant IDH1 vaccine in newly diagnosed glioma. Here immunoSEQ multiplex PCR was the method, and the copy in TCRdb shows in-frame clones only, minus some. In the table there are tens of thousands of clones, roughly four fifths of which are singletons. Time point noted: week 47, end of study. Every vaccination contained 300 ug of the mutant IDH1 20-mer peptide and was paired with topical imiquimod. No antigen has been assigned to these receptors. The starting material was PBMCs, obtained from a glioma patient whose treatment included an IDH1 peptide vaccine. These receptors were obtained from a man aged 35 to 55 with glioma.

For this clone: Other DNA sequences within the sample encode an identical CDR3. The chain employs TRBV5-4 and TRBJ2-7; D remains ambiguous. Germline CDR1 reads SGHNT; CDR2 reads YYREEE (reference sequence). The V and J ends lost 5 bases and 2 bases respectively, with 5 bases between them. This CDR3 has 11 amino acids. The CDR3 DNA reads as TGTGCCAGCAGTTCCCCCTACGAGCAGTACTTC. It codes for CASSSPYEQYF.

The V and J genes are TRBV7-2 and TRBJ2-1, with 11 bases identical to TRBD2. Germline lookup yields CDR1 SGHTA and CDR2 FQGNSA. The CDR3 covers 16 residues. The junction had 9 bases not matched to a gene; V was cut back by 0 bases and J by 11 bases. CDR3 nucleotides: TGTGCCAGCAGCTTAGCGCCGGCTAGCGGGGGGTTCAAGCAGTTCTTC. It yields the protein CASSLAPASGGFKQFF.

The rearrangement links TRBV19 to TRBJ1-5; D is possibly TRBD1 (5 bases). Germline V gives CDR1 LNHDA, CDR2 SQIVND (reference sequence). V lost 6 bases and J lost 7, with 16 bases in between. CDR3 size: 14 residues. The CDR3 region is CASRARVRDQPQHF. CDR3 in DNA: TGTGCCAGTAGAGCACGGGTCAGGGACCAGCCCCAGCATTTT.

The chain couples TRBV30 to TRBJ1-2; 8 nucleotides align to TRBD1. CDR3 length: 13 amino acids. Unmatched junction bases numbered 3, after V lost 1 base and J lost 5 bases. Per germline, CDR1 GTSNPN and CDR2 SVGIG (reference sequence). CDR3 sequence: CAWSEGQVYGYTF. CDR3 nucleotide sequence: TGTGCCTGGAGTGAGGGACAGGTTTATGGCTACACCTTC.

The V and J genes are TRBV19 and TRBJ1-1; 7 nucleotides align to TRBD1. The CDR3 loop spans 16 amino acids. V shed 1 base, J shed 2 bases, and the junction held 7 bases outside the gene matches. CDR1 is LNHDA and CDR2 is SQIVND in the germline V gene (reference sequence). CDR3 in amino acids: CASSIGGQIINTEAFF. Here the CDR3 DNA reads TGTGCCAGTAGTATAGGGGGACAGATCATCAACACTGAAGCTTTCTTT.

The rearrangement links TRBV5-1 to TRBJ1-2; TRBD1 matches at 8 bases. The CDR3 contains 15 residues. Per germline, CDR1 SGHRS and CDR2 YFSETQ. Germline trimming cut 0 bases from V and 5 bases from J; bases unmatched to any gene: 6. The CDR3 nucleotides are TGCGCCAGCAGCTTGGCACGGACAGGGTTTTATGGCTACACCTTC. It codes for CASSLARTGFYGYTF.

This chain joins TRBV12-5 and TRBJ2-7; D may be TRBD1 or TRBD2 (5 bases each). The CDR3 loop spans 11 amino acids. CDR1 and CDR2 from the germline V gene are LGHNT and FRNRAP. Trimming shortened V by 4 bases and J by 6 bases, and 7 bases separated the two germline ends. In nucleotides, the CDR3 is TGTGCTAGTGGTTGGGGGAGCGAGCAGTACTTC. It translates to CASGWGSEQYF.

The chain carries TRBV15 and TRBJ2-7, with D possibly matching TRBD2 (5 bases). The CDR3 loop spans 14 amino acids. CDR1 and CDR2 from the germline V gene are LNHNV and YYDKDF (reference sequence). V was shortened by 0 bases and J by 6 bases, with 12 bases between the two germline ends. CDR3 coding DNA: TGTGCCACCAGCAGAGATATGAGGGTTGGCGAGCAGTACTTC. Encoded protein: CATSRDMRVGEQYF.

Here the CDR3 DNA reads TGCGCCAGCAGCCAAGAACAGGGCTACAATGAGCAGTTCTTC. This translates into CASSQEQGYNEQFF. The chain links TRBV4-3 to TRBJ2-1; D might be TRBD1 (6 bases). Trimming removed 0 bases from V and 3 bases from J, with 6 bases in between. This CDR3 contains 14 residues. Germline V gives CDR1 LGHNA, CDR2 YSLEER.

V is TRBV10-3 and J is TRBJ1-4, with TRBD1 as a possible D gene (5 bases). This CDR3 contains 14 residues. The germline V gene has CDR1 ENHRY and CDR2 SYGVKD. V was cut by 8 bases and J by 0 bases, with 10 bases left in between. The CDR3 DNA follows: TGTGCCATCGGGCAGGGTTCAACTAATGAAAAACTGTTTTTT. This gives the protein CAIGQGSTNEKLFF.

The genes are TRBV28 and TRBJ2-7; 15 bases are shared with TRBD2. CDR1 and CDR2 from the germline V gene are MDHEN and SYDVKM. This CDR3 has 18 residues. The ends lost 3 bases at V and 0 bases at J; junction bases unmatched: 6. Here the CDR3 DNA reads TGTGCCAGCAGTTTCCCCGCGGGACTAGCGGGAGGCTCCTACGAGCAGTACTTC. It yields the protein CASSFPAGLAGGSYEQYF. The entire variable domain, with the rest obtained from reference TRBV28 and TRBJ2-7, is as follows: DVKVTQSSRYLVKRTGEKVFLECVQDMDHENMFWYRQDPGLGLRLIYFSYDVKMKEKGDIPEGYSVSREKKERFSLILESASTNQTSMYLCASSFPAGLAGGSYEQYFGPGTRLTVT.

This chain links TRBV15 with TRBJ1-6; D not resolved. This CDR3 comprises 14 residues. Germline V lookup: CDR1 LNHNV, CDR2 YYDKDF (reference sequence). Trimming removed 0 bases at V and 7 bases at J, with 7 bases between. The CDR3 DNA reads TGTGCCACCAGCAGAGATTCAGAGAATTCACCCCTCCACTTT. Amino acids: CATSRDSENSPLHF.

This chain connects TRBV5-4 to TRBJ1-2, with 9 bases matching TRBD1. Germline V gives CDR1 SGHNT, CDR2 YYREEE (reference sequence). V trimming: 0 bases; J trimming: 8 bases; junction bases outside the gene matches: 8. The CDR3 is 15 residues long. CDR3 sequence reads: CASSLAVDRGQGYTF. For the CDR3, the DNA is TGTGCCAGCAGCTTGGCCGTGGACAGGGGTCAAGGCTACACCTTC.

The chain has TRBV30 and TRBJ1-4; the match to TRBD1 covers 7 bases. After removal of 8 bases from V and 6 bases from J, the junction contained 15 bases not matched to a gene. The germline gives CDR1 GTSNPN, CDR2 SVGIG (reference sequence). The CDR3 consists of 15 residues. The CDR3 nucleotides are TGTGCCGGCGCGCTCAAGGGACAGACTTATGAAAAACTGTTTTTT. Translation gives CAGALKGQTYEKLFF.

This clone has more than one count but fewer than ten. The rearrangement joins TRBV15 to TRBJ2-3; D gene unclear. Trimming cost V 1 base and J 5 bases, with 7 bases left between them. The CDR3 is 13 residues long. Germline CDR1 LNHNV, CDR2 YYDKDF (reference sequence). The CDR3 reads CATSRGQEDTQYF. CDR3 coding DNA: TGTGCCACCAGCAGAGGGCAGGAAGATACGCAGTATTTT.

The chain uses TRBV11-2 and TRBJ2-5; the D call may be TRBD1 or TRBD2 (5 bases each). This CDR3 has 16 residues. Germline loops: CDR1 SGHAT, CDR2 FQNNGV. V lost 2 bases and J lost 5, with 18 bases in between. CDR3 in amino acids: CASSLSGHLGTETQYF. Written as DNA, the CDR3 is TGTGCCAGCAGCTTAAGCGGACATCTCGGGACGGAGACCCAGTACTTC.

CDR3 loop: CASRRNVNEQFF. For the CDR3, the DNA is TGTGCCAGCAGAAGGAATGTCAATGAGCAGTTCTTC. V is TRBV6-5 and J is TRBJ2-1; D unresolved. CDR3 length: 12 amino acids. Germline V CDR1 and CDR2: MNHEY, SVGAGI. The V end was cut by 6 bases, the J end by 6 bases, with 9 bases between.

This rearrangement joins TRBV13 to TRBJ2-3; D not certain. V was pared by 7 bases and J by 3 bases, with 14 bases between. This CDR3 comprises 14 residues. CDR1 is PRHDT, CDR2 FYEKMQ, per germline (reference sequence). The CDR3 region is CASMFRGGTDTQYF. The CDR3 region has the DNA TGTGCCAGCATGTTCCGAGGTGGGACAGATACGCAGTATTTT.

This sequence joins TRBV10-1 and TRBJ1-2; no definite D call. CDR1 and CDR2 from the germline V gene are WNHNN and SYGVQD (reference sequence). V gave up 6 bases and J gave up 8 bases, with 16 bases separating them. CDR3 length: 13 residues. In DNA form, the CDR3 reads TGCGCCAGCAGAAAACAACACGACGACGGCTACACCTTC. It encodes CASRKQHDDGYTF.

This CDR3 reads CASSQERVSTDTQYF. The CDR3 coding sequence is TGTGCCAGCAGCCAAGAGCGGGTCAGCACAGATACGCAGTATTTT. This rearrangement joins TRBV14 to TRBJ2-3, with a tentative D call TRBD2 (5 bases). The V end was cut by 0 bases, the J end by 0 bases, with 7 bases between. Germline V gives CDR1 SGHDN, CDR2 FVKESK. The CDR3 contains 15 residues.